Listed below are T cell receptor beta chains from one sample, sequenced in a study of T-cell reconstitution after alpha-beta-depleted transplantation in children. TCRdb used MiXCR to reprocess the PCR reads, holding one entry per CDR3 protein. The data hold about 400,000 distinct CDR3 sequences, with just over 20% observed a single time. Source: PBMCs from the stem cell graft donor, taken from the stem cell graft. These receptors all stem from a human donor who donated a stem cell graft to a child with acute myeloid leukemia. CDR3s include the opening cysteine and the closing phenylalanine or tryptophan. A D gene is named only where the DNA matches it firmly. Size is stated for part of the rows, as once, few or many counts, or as a class when the clone is expanded.

V	J	size	D	DNA	CDR3
TRBV5-1	TRBJ2-1	many	TRBD2	TGCGCCAGCAGCTGGGCGGGAGGGCTAAACAATGAGCAGTTCTTC	CASSWAGGLNNEQFF
TRBV4-1	TRBJ1-2	NA	NA	TGCGCCAGCAGCCAAATAGGAGGGGACTATGGCTACACCTTC	CASSQIGGDYGYTF
TRBV4-3	TRBJ2-3	NA	TRBD1	TGCGCCAGCAGCCTAGACCGACAGGGAAGGAACACAGATACGCAGTATTTT	CASSLDRQGRNTDTQYF
TRBV5-1	TRBJ2-7	few	TRBD2	TGCGCCAGCAGCTTGGGGACTAGCGAGCAGTACTTC	CASSLGTSEQYF
TRBV29-1	TRBJ2-3	many	NA	TGCAGCGTTCGCCTTGTGAGCCACACAGATACGCAGTATTTT	CSVRLVSHTDTQYF
TRBV12-3/TRBV12-4	TRBJ2-1	few	NA	TGTGCCAGCACAACTCCAGTAGGCTCCTACAATGAGCAGTTCTTC	CASTTPVGSYNEQFF
TRBV20-1	TRBJ2-7	many	TRBD2	TGCAGTGCTAGAAGGTGGACTAGCGGGGTCTACGAGCAGTACTTC	CSARRWTSGVYEQYF
TRBV15	TRBJ2-7	NA	NA	TGTGCCACCAGCAGAAAAGGAGGGGGAGTGGTGTCGAACGAGCAGTACTTC	CATSRKGGGVVSNEQYF
TRBV6-2/TRBV6-3	TRBJ2-7	few	TRBD2	TGTGCCAGCACCGTAGCGGGATTCTACGAGCAGTACTTC	CASTVAGFYEQYF
TRBV28	TRBJ2-5	few	NA	TGTGCCAGCAAGCGCTCTCAAGAGACCCAGTACTTC	CASKRSQETQYF
TRBV20-1	TRBJ2-1	many	NA	TGCAGTGCTATTGGTAAAGCCTCCTACAATGAGCAGTTCTTC	CSAIGKASYNEQFF